One T cell receptor (beta chain) is described in this entry. Its antigen is undetermined. These data originate in a study of cytomegalovirus exposure and HLA in healthy donors. Both 60 Vbeta primers and 13 Jbeta primers went into the PCR. Produced via immunoSEQ multiplex PCR; TCRdb's table is partial and in-frame only. The table shows tens of thousands of clones, with under 80% occurring only once. All the people who gave samples were healthy bone marrow donors. This CDR3 is 18 amino acids long. J gave up 1 base and V 3 bases, and 10 bases lay outside the gene matches. The V gene's germline CDR1 is MNHEY and CDR2 SMNVEV (reference sequence). Whole-study findings and limits: Later analysis identified a missense DCLRE1C variant that was linked to TCR beta V- and J-gene trimming. Within an earlier analysis, most TCR beta V segments proved productive either about 90% or about 30% of the time. Common viral pathogens were later found to be apparently linked to several of the most significant clusters.

The sample taken for sequencing was PBMCs. The source of this sequence is a male donor in good health and CMV-seropositive. The chain recombines TRBV27 with TRBJ1-4; 8 bases fit TRBD1. In DNA form, the CDR3 reads TGTGCCAGCAGTTTGGGGCAGGGGGCGCGGTTAACTAATGAAAAACTGTTTTTT. Its translation is CASSLGQGARLTNEKLFF.